This T cell receptor beta chain was recovered during a study of shared clonotypes between healthy human individuals. Data came from immunoSEQ multiplex PCR; TCRdb stores just in-frame clones and leaves some out. The sample records about 1.5 million clones, nearly 99% being singletons. A word on this clone: Its specificity is unknown.

General study results and limits: Richness estimates generally favored naive over memory subsets. Owing to a small donor count, the genetic and exposure-history diversity represented was limited.

This clonotype originated in a young man in good health. The material sequenced was naive CD4+ T cells sorted from blood. Specified subset: CD45RA+ positively selected.

The CDR3 spells CASRQGTPEAFF. Written as DNA, the CDR3 is TGTGCCAGCAGACAGGGGACCCCTGAAGCTTTCTTT. The chain couples TRBV25-1 to TRBJ1-1; 7 nucleotides agree with TRBD1. Per the germline V gene, CDR1 is MGHDK and CDR2 is SYGVNS. The CDR3 runs to 12 residues. With V trimmed by 6 bases and J by 6 bases, 4 bases remained unmatched.